This T cell receptor (beta chain) emerged from a study of blood T cell repertoires in COVID-19. The V segment lost 0 bases and the J segment 4 bases; nucleotides outside the gene matches: 6. Per the germline V gene, CDR1 is SGDLS and CDR2 is YYNGEE. This CDR3 has 16 amino acids. Produced via immunoSEQ multiplex PCR; TCRdb's table is partial and in-frame only. The table has about 99,000 clones, about 87% seen once. Sequencing input: peripheral blood. The rearrangement links TRBV9 to TRBJ1-2; 10 bases are shared with TRBD1. This sequence originates from a man in his fifties with acute or convalescent COVID-19. CDR3 sequence (DNA): TGTGCCAGCAGCGTAGGGTCTGGACAGGGGGTCTATGGCTACACCTTC. It codes for CASSVGSGQGVYGYTF. Full variable domain (rest looked up from reference TRBV9 and TRBJ1-2): DSGVTQTPKHLITATGQRVTLRCSPRSGDLSVYWYQQSLDQGLQFLIQYYNGEERAKGNILERFSAQQFPDLHSELNLSSLELGDSALYFCASSVGSGQGVYGYTFGSGTRLTVV.